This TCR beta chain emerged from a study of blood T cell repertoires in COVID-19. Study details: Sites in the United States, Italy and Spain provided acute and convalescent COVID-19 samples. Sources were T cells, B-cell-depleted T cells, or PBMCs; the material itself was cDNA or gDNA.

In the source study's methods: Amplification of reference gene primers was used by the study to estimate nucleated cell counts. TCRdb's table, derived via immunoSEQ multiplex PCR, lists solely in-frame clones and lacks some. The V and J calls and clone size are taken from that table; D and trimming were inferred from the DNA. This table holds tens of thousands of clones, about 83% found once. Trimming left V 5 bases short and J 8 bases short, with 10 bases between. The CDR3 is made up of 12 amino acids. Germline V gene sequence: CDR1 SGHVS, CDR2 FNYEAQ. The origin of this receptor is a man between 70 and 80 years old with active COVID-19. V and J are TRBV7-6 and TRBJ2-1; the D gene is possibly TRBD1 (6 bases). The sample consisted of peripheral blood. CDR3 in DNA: TGTGCCAGCAGCGCCTACAGGGATGAGCAGTTCTTC. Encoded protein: CASSAYRDEQFF.